These 18 T cell receptor beta chains came from one sample sequenced in a study of T cells in Graves' hyperthyroidism and ophthalmopathy. TCR beta CDR3 regions were amplified from RNA. TCR CDR3 regions were first amplified by RT-PCR with HTBI primers. TCRdb re-analysed the multiplex PCR reads in MiXCR, keeping a single row per CDR3 protein. The repertoire includes fewer than 450,000 distinct CDR3 sequences, about 14% of them detected once, and 28% sits in the top ten. Sequencing was carried out using blood. All receptors come from a man aged 45-60 years with Graves' ophthalmopathy.

This clonotype appeared a few times. The gene calls are TRBV19 and TRBJ1-4; D is unresolved. The CDR3 sequence is 14 residues long. V shed 1 base and J shed 8 bases, with 11 bases lying between them. Germline V lookup: CDR1 LNHDA, CDR2 SQIVND (reference sequence). CDR3 loop: CASSIGGVREKLFF. CDR3 coding DNA: TGTGCCAGTAGTATAGGTGGGGTGAGGGAAAAACTGTTTTTT.

This clonotype came up a few times. Mismatch with germline at one junction end may stem from a read error. The V call is TRBV5-4, the J call TRBJ2-7; D may be TRBD1 (5 bases). CDR1 and CDR2 from the germline V gene are SGHNT and YYREEE (reference sequence). CDR3 length: 14 residues. Here the CDR3 DNA reads TGTGCCAGCAGCTTAGATGGGGCTCCCTACGAGCAGCACTTC. It translates to CASSLDGAPYEQHF.

This clonotype appeared many times. J is TRBJ1-1 and V is TRBV12-3 or TRBV12-4; 8 nucleotides line up with TRBD1. V shed 5 bases, J shed 4 bases, and the junction held 3 bases outside the gene matches. The CDR3 runs 13 residues. The CDR3 DNA is TGTGCCAGCAGTGTCCAGGGGGCCACTGAAGCTTTCTTT. It yields the protein CASSVQGATEAFF.

This chain connects TRBV20-1 to TRBJ1-5, with unresolved D. CDR3 size: 12 residues. The germline V gene encodes CDR1 DFQATT and CDR2 SNEGSKA (reference sequence). V shed 0 bases and J shed 4 bases, with 4 bases lying between them. CDR3 in amino acids: CSARDRNQPQHF. The DNA of the CDR3 is TGCAGTGCTAGAGATAGGAATCAGCCCCAGCATTTT.

At least ten counts were recorded for this clonotype. The chain joins TRBV29-1 to TRBJ1-2; D is undetermined. The CDR3 spans 13 residues. V lost 1 base and J lost 8, with 14 bases in between. The germline V gene has CDR1 SQVTM and CDR2 ANQGSEA. This CDR3 is CSVEVHRNGGYTF. The CDR3 region has the DNA TGCAGCGTTGAAGTACACCGGAATGGGGGCTACACCTTC. The entire variable domain, with the rest obtained from reference TRBV29-1 and TRBJ1-2, is as follows: SAVISQKPSRDICQRGTSLTIQCQVDSQVTMMFWYRQQPGQSLTLIATANQGSEATYESGFVIDKFPISRPNLTFSTLTVSNMSPEDSSIYLCSVEVHRNGGYTFGSGTRLTVV.

The chain carries TRBV27 and TRBJ2-1; the match to TRBD2 covers 7 bases. Germline CDR1 is MNHEY and CDR2 is SMNVEV (reference sequence). The length of the CDR3 is 15 residues. With 7 bases clipped from V and 0 bases from J, the junction kept 6 bases outside the gene matches. This CDR3 reads CASKPTSDSYNEQFF. CDR3 bases: TGTGCCAGCAAACCAACTAGCGACTCCTACAATGAGCAGTTCTTC.

The chain recombines TRBV6-1 with TRBJ1-4, with D maybe TRBD1 (6 bases). Trimming shortened V by 6 bases and J by 8 bases, and 13 bases separated the two germline ends. Germline V gives CDR1 MNHNS, CDR2 SASEGT. The CDR3 sequence is 13 residues long. The CDR3 spells CASRGTNSEKLFF. CDR3 nucleotides: TGTGCCAGCAGAGGGACAAATTCGGAAAAACTGTTTTTT.

In its sample, this clonotype was seen many times. V and J are TRBV6-1 and TRBJ1-5; D gene ambiguous. Looked up from germline, CDR1 is MNHNS and CDR2 is SASEGT. V dropped 6 bases and J dropped 1 base, with 7 bases sitting between them. The CDR3 is made up of 13 amino acids. CDR3 region: CASSVWSNQPQHF. In nucleotides, the CDR3 is TGTGCCAGCAGCGTATGGAGCAATCAGCCCCAGCATTTT.

This clonotype was picked up many times. V gene TRBV7-2 combines with J gene TRBJ2-1; 7 positions agree with TRBD1. Looked up from germline, CDR1 is SGHTA and CDR2 is FQGNSA. This CDR3 is 13 amino acids long. J was trimmed by 5 bases and V by 5 bases; bases with no gene match: 3. The CDR3 here is CASSPRGHNEQFF. The CDR3 coding sequence is TGTGCCAGCAGCCCGAGGGGGCACAATGAGCAGTTCTTC.

This clonotype appeared many times. The chain uses TRBV5-6 and TRBJ2-1, with unresolved D. This CDR3 has 12 residues. The V end lost 3 bases, the J end lost 12 bases, and 13 bases lay between the germline ends. The germline CDR1 and CDR2 sequences are SGHDT and YYEEEE. This CDR3 reads CASSSDVGGQFF. CDR3 bases: TGTGCCAGCAGCTCGGACGTGGGTGGGCAGTTCTTC.

The table lists this clonotype with many counts. The V gene is TRBV11-2, the J gene TRBJ1-1, with no clear D. The V and J ends lost 5 bases and 10 bases respectively, with 14 bases between them. The CDR3 totals 12 residues. The germline V gene encodes CDR1 SGHAT and CDR2 FQNNGV. The CDR3 region is CASSPTVRGAFF. The CDR3 coding sequence is TGTGCCAGCAGCCCAACTGTACGCGGAGCTTTCTTT.

This clonotype appeared many times. The V gene is TRBV3-1, the J gene TRBJ2-5; D remains ambiguous. V was cut by 2 bases and J by 5 bases, with 6 bases left in between. This CDR3 has 12 residues. Germline assignment: CDR1 LGHDT and CDR2 YNNKEL (reference sequence). In DNA form, the CDR3 reads TGTGCCAGCAGCCAACATGGTGAGACCCAGTACTTC. The encoded protein is CASSQHGETQYF.

This clonotype has a count of ten or more. This chain links TRBV6-5 with TRBJ2-1; D uncertain. In germline, CDR1 is MNHEY, CDR2 SVGAGI. Trimming cost V 0 bases and J 6 bases, with 6 bases left between them. This CDR3 contains 13 residues. CDR3 in amino acids: CASSYSDLNEQFF. In DNA form, the CDR3 reads TGTGCCAGCAGTTACTCGGACCTCAATGAGCAGTTCTTC.

In its sample, this clonotype was seen many times. The V gene is TRBV20-1, the J gene TRBJ2-7; possibly TRBD1 for D (6 bases). This CDR3 contains 15 residues. Germline lookup yields CDR1 DFQATT and CDR2 SNEGSKA (reference sequence). Trimming took off 1 base at V and 0 bases at J, with 13 bases between the two ends. CDR3 sequence (DNA): TGCAGTGCTAGAGGTCCCGGACAGCACTCCTACGAGCAGTACTTC. Amino acids: CSARGPGQHSYEQYF.

On this clonotype itself: A clone one base away is much larger, so this may be a read error. The rearrangement links TRBV20-1 to TRBJ1-1, with TRBD1 matching 9 bases. This CDR3 region has 15 residues. Germline V gene lookup returns CDR1 DFQATT and CDR2 SNEGSKA (reference sequence). The CDR3 here is CSARDVDRGPTEACF. In DNA form, the CDR3 reads TGCAGTGCTAGAGACGTGGACAGGGGACCCACTGAAGCTTGCTTT.

This clonotype has more than one count but fewer than ten. This rearrangement joins TRBV20-1 to TRBJ1-5; a possible D gene is TRBD1 (6 bases). Germline-derived CDR1 and CDR2 are DFQATT and SNEGSKA (reference sequence). There are 15 residues in the CDR3. Trimming stripped 5 bases from V and 3 bases from J, with 17 bases between. The CDR3 protein is CSALQGSRANQPQHF. In nucleotides, the CDR3 is TGCAGTGCTTTACAGGGTTCAAGGGCCAATCAGCCCCAGCATTTT.

The chain has TRBV7-9 and TRBJ2-1, with TRBD2 matching 11 bases. The trim removed 8 bases at V and 4 bases at J, leaving 7 bases unmatched. CDR3 length: 15 amino acids. The germline gives CDR1 SEHNR, CDR2 FQNEAQ (reference sequence). The CDR3 here is CASQTGTSGYNEQFF. CDR3 bases: TGTGCCAGCCAGACCGGGACTAGCGGATACAATGAGCAGTTCTTC.

In its sample, this clonotype was seen many times. This rearrangement joins TRBV29-1 to TRBJ2-5; 8 positions agree with TRBD2. J was trimmed by 9 bases and V by 2 bases; bases with no gene match: 11. The CDR3 has 14 amino acids. CDR1 and CDR2 (germline): SQVTM, ANQGSEA. CDR3 sequence (DNA): TGCAGCGTTGAAAGGGCGGGGGGCAGCGACCCCCAGTACTTC. Its translation: CSVERAGGSDPQYF.